This T cell receptor beta chain stems from a study of glioma-infiltrating T cells after dendritic cell vaccination. Study-level results: Survival was not directly related to TCR clonality in these patients.

In the case of this clone: What it recognizes is unknown.

Per germline, CDR1 SGHNT and CDR2 YYREEE (reference sequence). This CDR3 is built from 13 residues. Trimming removed 10 bases from V and 2 bases from J; junction bases left unmatched: 5. The time point was: after dendritic cell vaccination, including at tumor progression/relapse. The data were produced by immunoSEQ multiplex PCR, yet TCRdb's version contains in-frame clones alone and is incomplete. This sample has fewer than 65,000 clones, with about 91% found just once. The sample consisted of blood, taken after dendritic cell vaccination. This TCR came from a human donor with glioblastoma. The gene calls are TRBV5-4 and TRBJ2-1; 8 positions agree with TRBD2. DNA of the CDR3: TGTGCCGGAGGAGCGGGAGCCTACAATGAGCAGTTCTTC. This codes for CAGGAGAYNEQFF.